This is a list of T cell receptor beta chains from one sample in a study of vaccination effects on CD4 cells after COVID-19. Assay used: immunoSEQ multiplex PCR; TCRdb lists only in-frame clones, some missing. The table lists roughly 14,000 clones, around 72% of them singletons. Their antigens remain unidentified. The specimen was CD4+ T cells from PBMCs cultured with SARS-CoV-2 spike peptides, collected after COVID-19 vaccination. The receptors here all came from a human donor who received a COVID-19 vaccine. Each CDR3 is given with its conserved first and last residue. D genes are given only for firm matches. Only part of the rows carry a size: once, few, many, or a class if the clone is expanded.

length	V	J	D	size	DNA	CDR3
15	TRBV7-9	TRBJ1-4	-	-	TGTGCCAGCAGCTTAGACGGGGTCCCTAATGAAAAACTGTTTTTT	CASSLDGVPNEKLFF
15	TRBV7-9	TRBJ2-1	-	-	TGTGCCAGCAGCTTAGTGCGGGGCTCCTACAATGAGCAGTTCTTC	CASSLVRGSYNEQFF
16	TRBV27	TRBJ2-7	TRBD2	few	TGTGCCAGCAGTTTATGGCTAGCGGGGGGCTCCTACGAGCAGTACTTC	CASSLWLAGGSYEQYF
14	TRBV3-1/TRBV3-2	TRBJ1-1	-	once	TGTGCCAGCAGCCCCCGACAGACGAACACTGAAGCTTTCTTT	CASSPRQTNTEAFF
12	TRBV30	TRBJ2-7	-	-	TGTGCCTGGAGTGTGACAGGCTACGAGCAGTACTTC	CAWSVTGYEQYF
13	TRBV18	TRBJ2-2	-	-	TGTGCCAGCTCACCAAGAGACACCGGGGAGCTGTTTTTT	CASSPRDTGELFF
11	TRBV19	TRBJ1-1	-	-	TGTGCCAGTAGTAAGGACACTGAAGCTTTCTTT	CASSKDTEAFF
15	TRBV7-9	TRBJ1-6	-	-	TGTGCCAGCAGCTCGCCCGTCTCCTATAATTCACCCCTCCACTTT	CASSSPVSYNSPLHF
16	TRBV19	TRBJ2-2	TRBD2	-	TGTGCCAGTAGTATAATGGGGGGGTCGAACACCGGGGAGCTGTTTTTT	CASSIMGGSNTGELFF
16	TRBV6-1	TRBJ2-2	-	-	TGTGCCAGCAGTGAAGCGCCGGGGGGCGACACCGGGGAGCTGTTTTTT	CASSEAPGGDTGELFF
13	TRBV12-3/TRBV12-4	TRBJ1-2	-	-	TGTGCCAGCAGTTTTGGGGCAGGGTTGGGTAACACCTTC	CASSFGAGLGNTF
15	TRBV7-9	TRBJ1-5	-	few	TGTGCCAGCAGCTTAGGTGGAAGGCGAGGGCAGCCCCAGCATTTT	CASSLGGRRGQPQHF
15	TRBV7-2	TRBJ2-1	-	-	TGTGCCAGCAGCTTAGGTACGGGGAATTACAATGAGCAGTTCTTC	CASSLGTGNYNEQFF
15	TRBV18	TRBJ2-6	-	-	TGTGCCAGCTCACCACTCTGGGCCGGGGCCAACGTCCTGACTTTC	CASSPLWAGANVLTF
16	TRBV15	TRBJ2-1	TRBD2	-	TGTGCCACCAGCAGCAGCCTAGCGGCCTATTACAATGAGCAGTTCTTC	CATSSSLAAYYNEQFF
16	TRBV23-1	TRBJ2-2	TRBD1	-	TGCGCCAGCAGACCGGACAGGGGGCTATTCACCGGGGAGCTGTTTTTT	CASRPDRGLFTGELFF
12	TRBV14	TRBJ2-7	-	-	TGTGCCAGCAGCCAAGTCTCCTACGAGCAGTACTTC	CASSQVSYEQYF
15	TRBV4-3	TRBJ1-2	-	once	TGCGCCAGCAGCCAAGACCCCCGGGGCGCACATGGCTACACCTTC	CASSQDPRGAHGYTF
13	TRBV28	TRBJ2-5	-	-	TGTGCCAGCAGGGAAGGGGGAAAAGAGACCCAGTACTTC	CASREGGKETQYF
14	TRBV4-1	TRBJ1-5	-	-	TGCGCCAGCAGCTCTTGGGGTAGCAATCAGCCCCAGCATTTT	CASSSWGSNQPQHF
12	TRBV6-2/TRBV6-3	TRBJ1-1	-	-	TGTGCCAGCAGCCAGAGTACCACTGAAGCTTTCTTT	CASSQSTTEAFF
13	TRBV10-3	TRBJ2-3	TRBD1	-	TGTGCCATCCAGGGGGTGGGCACAGATACGCAGTATTTT	CAIQGVGTDTQYF